This TCR beta chain was retrieved from a study of CD8+ T cells in alopecia areata. The CDR3 consists of 16 residues. V shed 2 bases and J 10 bases; nucleotides not matched to a gene: 7. The germline V gene has CDR1 SGHRS and CDR2 YFSETQ. RNA was isolated and reverse transcribed to cDNA, the sequencing template. TCRdb's copy holds only in-frame clones and misses some; the assay was immunoSEQ multiplex PCR. The table includes 75,000 to 100,000 clones, 40% to 55% detected once. The study team obtained lesional scalp punch biopsies and peripheral blood from alopecia areata patients. The V and J genes are TRBV5-1 and TRBJ1-6, with TRBD1 matching 12 bases. The sequenced sample consisted of CD4+ T cells sorted from blood. The clonotype comes from a human donor with alopecia areata. CDR3: CASSLALGQGASPLHF. As DNA, the CDR3 is TGCGCCAGCAGCTTAGCCCTGGGACAGGGGGCCTCACCCCTCCACTTT. The complete variable domain, with remaining parts taken from reference TRBV5-1 and TRBJ1-6, reads KAGVTQTPRYLIKTRGQQVTLSCSPISGHRSVSWYQQTPGQGLQFLFEYFSETQRNKGNFPGRFSGRQFSNSRSEMNVSTLELGDSALYLCASSLALGQGASPLHFGNGTRLTVT.